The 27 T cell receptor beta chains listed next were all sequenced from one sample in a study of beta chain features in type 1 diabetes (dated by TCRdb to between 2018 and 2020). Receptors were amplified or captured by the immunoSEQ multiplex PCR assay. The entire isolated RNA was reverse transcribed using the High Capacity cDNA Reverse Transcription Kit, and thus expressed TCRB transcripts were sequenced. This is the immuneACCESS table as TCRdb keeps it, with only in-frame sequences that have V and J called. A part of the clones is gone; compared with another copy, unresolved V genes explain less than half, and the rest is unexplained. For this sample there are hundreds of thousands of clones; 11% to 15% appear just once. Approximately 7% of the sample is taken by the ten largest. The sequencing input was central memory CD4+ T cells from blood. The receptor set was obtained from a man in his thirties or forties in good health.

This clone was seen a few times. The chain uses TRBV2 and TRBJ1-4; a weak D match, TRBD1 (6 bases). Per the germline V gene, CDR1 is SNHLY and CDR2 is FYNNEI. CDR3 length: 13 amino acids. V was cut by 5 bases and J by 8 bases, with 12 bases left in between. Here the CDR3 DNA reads TGTGCCAGCAGTCGGGACATTTTCGAAAAACTGTTTTTT. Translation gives CASSRDIFEKLFF.

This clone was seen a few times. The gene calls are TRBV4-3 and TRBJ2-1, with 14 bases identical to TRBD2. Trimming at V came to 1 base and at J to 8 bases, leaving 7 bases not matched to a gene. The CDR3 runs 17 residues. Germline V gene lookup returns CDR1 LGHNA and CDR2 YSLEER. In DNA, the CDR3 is TGCGCCAGCAGCCAAGGTACCGGGACTAGCGGGAGTTATGAGCAGTTCTTC. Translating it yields CASSQGTGTSGSYEQFF.

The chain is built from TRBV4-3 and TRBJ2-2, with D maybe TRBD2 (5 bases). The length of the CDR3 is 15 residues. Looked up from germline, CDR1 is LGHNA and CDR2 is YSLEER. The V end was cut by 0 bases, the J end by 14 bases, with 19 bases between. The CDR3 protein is CASSQEVGRRSDLFF. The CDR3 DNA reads TGCGCCAGCAGCCAAGAGGTCGGTCGGAGGTCGGATCTGTTTTTT.

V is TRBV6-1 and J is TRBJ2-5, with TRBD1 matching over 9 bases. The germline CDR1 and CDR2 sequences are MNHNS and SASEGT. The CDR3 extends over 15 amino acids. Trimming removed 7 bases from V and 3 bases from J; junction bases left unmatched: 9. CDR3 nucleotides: TGTGCCAGCACGGCCCATGGGACAGGGAAAGAGACCCAGTACTTC. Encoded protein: CASTAHGTGKETQYF.

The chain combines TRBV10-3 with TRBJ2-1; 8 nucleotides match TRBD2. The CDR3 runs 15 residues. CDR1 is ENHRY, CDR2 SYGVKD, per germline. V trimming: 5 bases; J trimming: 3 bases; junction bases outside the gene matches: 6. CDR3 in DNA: TGTGCCATCAGTTTCACTAGCGGAGGCTACAATGAGCAGTTCTTC. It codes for CAISFTSGGYNEQFF.

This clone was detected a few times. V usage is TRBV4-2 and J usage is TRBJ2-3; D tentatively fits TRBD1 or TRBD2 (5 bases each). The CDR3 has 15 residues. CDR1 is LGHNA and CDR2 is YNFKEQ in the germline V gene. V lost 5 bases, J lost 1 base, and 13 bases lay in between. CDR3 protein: CASSTVRGGTDTQYF. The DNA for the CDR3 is TGTGCCAGCAGCACGGTTAGAGGGGGCACAGATACGCAGTATTTT.

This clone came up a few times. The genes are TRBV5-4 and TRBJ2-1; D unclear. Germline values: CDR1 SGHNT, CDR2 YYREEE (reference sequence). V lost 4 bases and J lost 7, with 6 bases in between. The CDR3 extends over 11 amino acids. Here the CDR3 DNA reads TGTGCCAGCAGCCTAGAGAATGAGCAGTTCTTC. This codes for CASSLENEQFF. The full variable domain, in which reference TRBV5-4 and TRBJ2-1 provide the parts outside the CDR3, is ETGVTQSPTHLIKTRGQQVTLRCSSQSGHNTVSWYQQALGQGPQFIFQYYREEENGRGNFPPRFSGLQFPNYSSELNVNALELDDSALYLCASSLENEQFFGPGTRLTVL.

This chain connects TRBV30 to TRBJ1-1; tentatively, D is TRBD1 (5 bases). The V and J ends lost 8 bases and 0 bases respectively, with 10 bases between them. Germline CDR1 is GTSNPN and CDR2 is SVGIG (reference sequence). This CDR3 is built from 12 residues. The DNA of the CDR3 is TGTGCCGGGGGACGGTTGAACACTGAAGCTTTCTTT. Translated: CAGGRLNTEAFF.

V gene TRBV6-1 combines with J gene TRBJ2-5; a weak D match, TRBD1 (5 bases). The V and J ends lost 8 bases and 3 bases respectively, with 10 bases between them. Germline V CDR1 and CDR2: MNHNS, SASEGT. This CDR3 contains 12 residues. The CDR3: CASAEQEETQYF. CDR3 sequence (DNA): TGTGCCAGCGCTGAACAGGAAGAGACCCAGTACTTC.

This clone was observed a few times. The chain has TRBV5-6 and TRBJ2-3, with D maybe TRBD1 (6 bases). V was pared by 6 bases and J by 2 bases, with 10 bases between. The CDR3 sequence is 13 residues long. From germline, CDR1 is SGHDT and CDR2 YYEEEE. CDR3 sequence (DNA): TGTGCCAGCACAAGGACAGACACAGATACGCAGTATTTT. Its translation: CASTRTDTDTQYF.

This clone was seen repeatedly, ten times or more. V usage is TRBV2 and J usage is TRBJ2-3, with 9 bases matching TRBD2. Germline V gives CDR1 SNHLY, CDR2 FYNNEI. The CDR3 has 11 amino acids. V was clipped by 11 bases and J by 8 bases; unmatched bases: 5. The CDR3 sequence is CAGAGGVTQYF. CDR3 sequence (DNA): TGTGCCGGCGCGGGAGGGGTTACGCAGTATTTT.

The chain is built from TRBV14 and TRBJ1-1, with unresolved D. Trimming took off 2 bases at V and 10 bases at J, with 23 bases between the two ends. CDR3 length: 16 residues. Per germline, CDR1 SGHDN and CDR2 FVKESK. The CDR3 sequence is CASSQSSWAATSRAFF. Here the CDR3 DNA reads TGTGCCAGCAGCCAAAGTAGTTGGGCGGCAACAAGTCGAGCTTTCTTT. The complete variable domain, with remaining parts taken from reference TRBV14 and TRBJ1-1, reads EAGVTQFPSHSVIEKGQTVTLRCDPISGHDNLYWYRRVMGKEIKFLLHFVKESKQDESGMPNNRFLAERTGGTYSTLKVQPAELEDSGVYFCASSQSSWAATSRAFFGQGTRLTVV.

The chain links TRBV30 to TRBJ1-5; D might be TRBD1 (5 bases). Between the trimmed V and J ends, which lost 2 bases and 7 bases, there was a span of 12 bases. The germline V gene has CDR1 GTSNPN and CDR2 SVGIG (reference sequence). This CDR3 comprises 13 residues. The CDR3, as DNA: TGTGCCTGGAGTTATCAGGGAAACCAGCCCCAGCATTTT. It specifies CAWSYQGNQPQHF.

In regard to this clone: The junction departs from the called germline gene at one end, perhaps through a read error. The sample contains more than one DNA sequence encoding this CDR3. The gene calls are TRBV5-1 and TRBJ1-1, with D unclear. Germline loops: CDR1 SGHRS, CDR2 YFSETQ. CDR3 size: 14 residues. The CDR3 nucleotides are TGCGCTAGCAGCTTGCTGTCAGAAAACACTGAAGCTTTCTTT. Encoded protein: CASSLLSENTEAFF.

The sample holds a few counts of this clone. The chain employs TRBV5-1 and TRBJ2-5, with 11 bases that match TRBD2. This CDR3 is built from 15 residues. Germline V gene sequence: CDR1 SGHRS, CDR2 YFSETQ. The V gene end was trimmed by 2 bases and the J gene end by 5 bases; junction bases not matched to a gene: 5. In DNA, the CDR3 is TGCGCCAGCAGCTTAATAGCGGGAGGGCCGGAGACCCAGTACTTC. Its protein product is CASSLIAGGPETQYF.

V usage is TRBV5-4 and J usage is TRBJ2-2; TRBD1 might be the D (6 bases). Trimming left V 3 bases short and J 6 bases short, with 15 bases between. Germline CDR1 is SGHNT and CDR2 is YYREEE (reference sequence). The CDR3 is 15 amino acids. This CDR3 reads CASSSQQGIAGELFF. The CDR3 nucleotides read TGTGCCAGCAGCTCTCAACAGGGTATCGCCGGGGAGCTGTTTTTT.

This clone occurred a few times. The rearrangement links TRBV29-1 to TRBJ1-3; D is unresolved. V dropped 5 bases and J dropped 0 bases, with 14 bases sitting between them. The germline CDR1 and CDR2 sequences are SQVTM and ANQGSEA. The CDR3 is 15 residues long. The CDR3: CSVFICSLSGNTIYF. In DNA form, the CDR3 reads TGCAGCGTTTTTATTTGTAGTCTCTCTGGAAACACCATATATTTT.

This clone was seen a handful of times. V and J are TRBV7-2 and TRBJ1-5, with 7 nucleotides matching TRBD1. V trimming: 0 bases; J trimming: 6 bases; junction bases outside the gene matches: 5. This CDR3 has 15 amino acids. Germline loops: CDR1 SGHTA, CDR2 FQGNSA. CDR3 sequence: CASSLAPNRGQPQHF. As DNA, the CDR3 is TGTGCCAGCAGCTTAGCCCCTAACAGGGGTCAGCCCCAGCATTTT. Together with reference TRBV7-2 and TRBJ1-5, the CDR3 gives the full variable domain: GAGVSQSPSNKVTEKGKDVELRCDPISGHTALYWYRQSLGQGLEFLIYFQGNSAPDKSGLPSDRFSAERTGGSVSTLTIQRTQQEDSAVYLCASSLAPNRGQPQHFGDGTRLSIL.

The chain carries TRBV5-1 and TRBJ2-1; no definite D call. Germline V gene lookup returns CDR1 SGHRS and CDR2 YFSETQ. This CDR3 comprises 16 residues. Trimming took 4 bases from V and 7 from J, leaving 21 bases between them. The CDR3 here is CASSLRANPKQNEQFF. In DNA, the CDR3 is TGCGCCAGCAGCCTCCGGGCAAACCCGAAGCAGAATGAGCAGTTCTTC.

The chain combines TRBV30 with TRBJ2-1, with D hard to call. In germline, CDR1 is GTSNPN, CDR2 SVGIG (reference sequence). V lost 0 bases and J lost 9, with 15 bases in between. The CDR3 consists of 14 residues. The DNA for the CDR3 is TGTGCCTGGAGTGTACCTCGCCCAAACAGTGAGCAGTTCTTC. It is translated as CAWSVPRPNSEQFF.

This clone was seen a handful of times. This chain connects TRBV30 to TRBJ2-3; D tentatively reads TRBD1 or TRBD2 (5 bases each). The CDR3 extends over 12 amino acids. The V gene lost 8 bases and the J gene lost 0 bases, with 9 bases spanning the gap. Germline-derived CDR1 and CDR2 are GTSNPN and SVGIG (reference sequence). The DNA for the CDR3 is TGTGCCGGGACCCTTAGCACAGATACGCAGTATTTT. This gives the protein CAGTLSTDTQYF. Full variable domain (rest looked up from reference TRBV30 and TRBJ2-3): SQTIHQWPATLVQPVGSPLSLECTVEGTSNPNLYWYRQAAGRGLQLLFYSVGIGQISSEVPQNLSASRPQDRQFILSSKKLLLSDSGFYLCAGTLSTDTQYFGPGTRLTVL.

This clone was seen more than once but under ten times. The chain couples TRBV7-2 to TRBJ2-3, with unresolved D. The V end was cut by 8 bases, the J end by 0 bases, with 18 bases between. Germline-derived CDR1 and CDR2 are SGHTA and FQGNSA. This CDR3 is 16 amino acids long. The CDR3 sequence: CASHRDRAASTDTQYF. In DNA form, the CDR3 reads TGTGCCAGCCATAGGGATAGGGCGGCTAGCACAGATACGCAGTATTTT.

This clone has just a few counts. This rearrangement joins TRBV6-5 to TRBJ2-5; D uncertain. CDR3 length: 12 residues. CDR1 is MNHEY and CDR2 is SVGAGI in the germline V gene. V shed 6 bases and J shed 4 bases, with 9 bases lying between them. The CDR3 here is CASSPTPETQYF. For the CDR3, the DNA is TGTGCCAGCAGCCCCACCCCAGAGACCCAGTACTTC.

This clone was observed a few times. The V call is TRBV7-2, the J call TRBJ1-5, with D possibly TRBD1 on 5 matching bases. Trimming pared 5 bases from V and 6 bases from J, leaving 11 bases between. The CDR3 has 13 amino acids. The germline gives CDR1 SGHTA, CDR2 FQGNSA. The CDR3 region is CASSKEGIQPQHF. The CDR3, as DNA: TGTGCCAGCAGCAAAGAGGGGATTCAGCCCCAGCATTTT.

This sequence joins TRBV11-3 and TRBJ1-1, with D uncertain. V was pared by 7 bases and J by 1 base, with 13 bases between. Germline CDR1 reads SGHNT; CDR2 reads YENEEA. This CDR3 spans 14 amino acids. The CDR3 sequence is CASTQRRTNTEAFF. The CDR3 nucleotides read TGTGCCAGCACCCAGCGGCGAACGAACACTGAAGCTTTCTTT.

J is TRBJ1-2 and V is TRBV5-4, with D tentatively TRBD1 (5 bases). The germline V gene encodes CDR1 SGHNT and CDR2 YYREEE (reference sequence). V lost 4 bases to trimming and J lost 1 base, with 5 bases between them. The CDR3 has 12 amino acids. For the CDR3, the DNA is TGTGCCAGCAGCGACAGTAACTATGGCTACACCTTC. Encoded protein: CASSDSNYGYTF. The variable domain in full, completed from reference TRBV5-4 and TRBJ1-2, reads ETGVTQSPTHLIKTRGQQVTLRCSSQSGHNTVSWYQQALGQGPQFIFQYYREEENGRGNFPPRFSGLQFPNYSSELNVNALELDDSALYLCASSDSNYGYTFGSGTRLTVV.

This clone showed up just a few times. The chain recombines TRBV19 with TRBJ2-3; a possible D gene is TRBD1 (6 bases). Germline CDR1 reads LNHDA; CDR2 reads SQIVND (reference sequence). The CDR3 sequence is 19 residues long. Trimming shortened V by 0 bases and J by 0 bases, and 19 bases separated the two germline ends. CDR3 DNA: TGTGCCAGTAGTATAGACGGCGTGGGGACAAATCCTAGCACAGATACGCAGTATTTT. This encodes CASSIDGVGTNPSTDTQYF.